This TCR beta chain was found in a study of cytomegalovirus exposure and HLA in healthy donors. Study findings and constraints: Earlier analysis found most TCR beta V segments productive about 87% or about 30% of the time.

For this clone: What it binds is not known.

CDR3 size: 16 residues. Germline lookup yields CDR1 SGHRS and CDR2 YFSETQ. V was pared by 3 bases and J by 4 bases, with 10 bases of the junction left unmatched. PCR was performed using 60 Vbeta and 13 Jbeta primers. Libraries were prepared by immunoSEQ multiplex PCR; TCRdb keeps only in-frame clonotypes and omits some of them. The repertoire holds over 150,000 clones, with 60% to 85% as singletons. The TCR comes from a man aged 30 to 39 in good health and CMV-seropositive. Source material: PBMCs. The chain joins TRBV5-1 to TRBJ1-5; 7 bases agree with TRBD1. The CDR3 region has the DNA TGCGCCAGCAGCTCGCCCAACGGGACAGCAAATCAGCCCCAGCATTTT. Translated: CASSSPNGTANQPQHF.